The source of this T cell receptor (beta chain) is a study of blood T cell repertoires in COVID-19. Looking at the study overall: Acute and convalescent COVID-19 specimens originated in the United States, Italy and Spain.

The CDR3 runs 13 residues. Germline loops: CDR1 MNHEY, CDR2 SVGAGI. The junction had 11 bases not matched to a gene; V was cut back by 11 bases and J by 9 bases. Sequencing used immunoSEQ multiplex PCR; TCRdb keeps in-frame clones, though not all of them. The sample yields about 120,000 clones, over 65% seen once. Sequencing used peripheral blood. The rearrangement joins TRBV6-5 to TRBJ2-1, with 9 bases fitting TRBD2. The receptor's source is a man younger than 40 with acute or convalescent COVID-19. The CDR3 spells CASSGTSLGEQFF. The CDR3 DNA follows: TGTGCCTCCTCCGGGACTAGCCTAGGTGAGCAGTTCTTC.